This T cell receptor (beta chain) was obtained from a study of cytomegalovirus exposure and HLA in healthy donors. Healthy bone marrow donors supplied every sample. J gave up 0 bases and V 5 bases, and 2 bases lay outside the gene matches. Germline CDR1 MNHNS, CDR2 SASEGT. The CDR3 spans 15 residues. The PCR was carried out with 60 Vbeta primers and 13 Jbeta primers. The repertoire was sequenced with immunoSEQ multiplex PCR; TCRdb's copy has only in-frame clones and lacks some. The sample holds 200,000 to 250,000 clones, roughly 80% seen once. This TCR was sampled from a man in his thirties or forties in good health and CMV-seronegative. Material: PBMCs. This chain uses TRBV6-1 with TRBJ1-5, with 9 bases lining up with TRBD1. The CDR3 loop is CASSRTGDSNQPQHF. The CDR3 DNA reads as TGTGCCAGCAGTCGGACAGGGGATAGCAATCAGCCCCAGCATTTT.